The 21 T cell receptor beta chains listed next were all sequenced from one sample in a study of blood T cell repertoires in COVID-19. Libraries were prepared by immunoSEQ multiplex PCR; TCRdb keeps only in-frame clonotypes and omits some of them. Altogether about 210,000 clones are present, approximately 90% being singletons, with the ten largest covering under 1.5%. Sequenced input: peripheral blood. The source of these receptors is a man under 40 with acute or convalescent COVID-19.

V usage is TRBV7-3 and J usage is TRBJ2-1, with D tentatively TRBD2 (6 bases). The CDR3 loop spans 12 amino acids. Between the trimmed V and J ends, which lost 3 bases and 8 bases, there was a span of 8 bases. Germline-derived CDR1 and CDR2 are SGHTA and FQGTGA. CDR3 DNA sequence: TGTGCCAGCAGCTTCGCGGGGTATGAGCAGTTCTTC. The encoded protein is CASSFAGYEQFF.

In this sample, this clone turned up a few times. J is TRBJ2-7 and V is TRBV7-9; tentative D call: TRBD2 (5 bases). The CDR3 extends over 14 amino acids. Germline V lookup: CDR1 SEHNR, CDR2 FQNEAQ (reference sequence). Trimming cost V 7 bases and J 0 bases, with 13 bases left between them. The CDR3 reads CASKTTSSSYEQYF. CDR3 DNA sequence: TGTGCCAGCAAGACTACATCTTCCTCCTACGAGCAGTACTTC.

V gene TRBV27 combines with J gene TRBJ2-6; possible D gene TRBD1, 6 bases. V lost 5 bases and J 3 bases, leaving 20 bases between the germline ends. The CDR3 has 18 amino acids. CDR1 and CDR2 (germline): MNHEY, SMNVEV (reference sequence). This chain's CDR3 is CASSTSTFQGSGANVLTF. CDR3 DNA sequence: TGTGCCAGCAGTACCTCGACCTTTCAGGGGAGTGGGGCCAACGTCCTGACTTTC.

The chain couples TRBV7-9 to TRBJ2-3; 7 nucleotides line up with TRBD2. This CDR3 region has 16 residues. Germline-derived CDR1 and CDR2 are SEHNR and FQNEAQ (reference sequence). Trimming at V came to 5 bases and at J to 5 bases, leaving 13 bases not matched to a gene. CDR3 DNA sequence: TGTGCCAGCAGCCCGTTACGGGGGGTTTATGGAGATACGCAGTATTTT. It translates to CASSPLRGVYGDTQYF. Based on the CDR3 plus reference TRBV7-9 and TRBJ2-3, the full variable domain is DTGVSQNPRHKITKRGQNVTFRCDPISEHNRLYWYRQTLGQGPEFLTYFQNEAQLEKSRLLSDRFSAERPKGSFSTLEIQRTEQGDSAMYLCASSPLRGVYGDTQYFGPGTRLTVL.

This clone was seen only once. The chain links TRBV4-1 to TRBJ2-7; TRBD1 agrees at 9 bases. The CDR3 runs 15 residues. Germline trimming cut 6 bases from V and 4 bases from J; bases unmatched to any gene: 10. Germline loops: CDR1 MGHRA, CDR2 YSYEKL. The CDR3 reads CASRLSGTGSYEQYF. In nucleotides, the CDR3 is TGCGCCAGCAGACTTTCCGGGACAGGGTCATACGAGCAGTACTTC.

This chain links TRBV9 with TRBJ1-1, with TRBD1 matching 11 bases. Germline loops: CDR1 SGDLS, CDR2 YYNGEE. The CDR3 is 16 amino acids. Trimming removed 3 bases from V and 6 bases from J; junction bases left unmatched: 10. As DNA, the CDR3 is TGTGCCAGCAGCGCGAGGGACAGGGGGTACGGGGCTGAAGCTTTCTTT. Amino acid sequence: CASSARDRGYGAEAFF.

The CDR3 region has the DNA TGTGCCTGGACATTGGCGGGCTACGAGCAGTACTTC. Translating it yields CAWTLAGYEQYF. V and J are TRBV30 and TRBJ2-7, with D possibly matching TRBD2 (5 bases). V lost 4 bases to trimming and J lost 3 bases, with 10 bases between them. The CDR3 totals 12 residues. Germline CDR1 is GTSNPN and CDR2 is SVGIG (reference sequence). The variable domain in full, with the rest retrieved from reference TRBV30 and TRBJ2-7, is SQTIHQWPATLVQPVGSPLSLECTVEGTSNPNLYWYRQAAGRGLQLLFYSVGIGQISSEVPQNLSASRPQDRQFILSSKKLLLSDSGFYLCAWTLAGYEQYFGPGTRLTVT.

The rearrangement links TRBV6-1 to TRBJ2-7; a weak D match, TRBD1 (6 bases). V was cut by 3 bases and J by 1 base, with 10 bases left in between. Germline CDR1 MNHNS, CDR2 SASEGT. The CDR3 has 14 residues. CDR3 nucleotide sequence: TGTGCCAGCAGTGATTGGGGGCATTCCTACGAGCAGTACTTC. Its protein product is CASSDWGHSYEQYF.

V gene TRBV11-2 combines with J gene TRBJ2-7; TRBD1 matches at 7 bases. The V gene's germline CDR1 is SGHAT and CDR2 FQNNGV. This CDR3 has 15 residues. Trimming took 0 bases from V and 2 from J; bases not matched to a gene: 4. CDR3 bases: TGTGCCAGCAGCTTAGATAAGGGGGCCCCCTACGAGCAGTACTTC. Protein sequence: CASSLDKGAPYEQYF.

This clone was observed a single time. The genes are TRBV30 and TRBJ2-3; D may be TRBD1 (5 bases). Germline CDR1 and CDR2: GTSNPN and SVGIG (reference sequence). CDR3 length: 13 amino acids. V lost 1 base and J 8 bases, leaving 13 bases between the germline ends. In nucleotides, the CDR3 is TGTGCCTGGAGTGGAAAAGGGGCAGTTACGCAGTATTTT. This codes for CAWSGKGAVTQYF.

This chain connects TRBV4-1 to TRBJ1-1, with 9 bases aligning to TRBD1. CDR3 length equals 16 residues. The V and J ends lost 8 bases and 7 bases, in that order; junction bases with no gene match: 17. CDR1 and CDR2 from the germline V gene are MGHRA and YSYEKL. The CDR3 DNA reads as TGCGCCAGCGGGGGGGAGACAGGGGGAGAGTACGGTGAAGCTTTCTTT. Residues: CASGGETGGEYGEAFF.

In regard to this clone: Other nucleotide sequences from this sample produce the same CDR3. In DNA form, the CDR3 reads TGTGCCAGCAGCTTAGAGCGCTATGGCTACACCTTC. It codes for CASSLERYGYTF. The rearrangement uses TRBV7-9 and TRBJ1-2, with D unclear. Trimming removed 1 base from V and 4 bases from J, with 4 bases in between. Looked up from germline, CDR1 is SEHNR and CDR2 is FQNEAQ (reference sequence). The CDR3 spans 12 residues.

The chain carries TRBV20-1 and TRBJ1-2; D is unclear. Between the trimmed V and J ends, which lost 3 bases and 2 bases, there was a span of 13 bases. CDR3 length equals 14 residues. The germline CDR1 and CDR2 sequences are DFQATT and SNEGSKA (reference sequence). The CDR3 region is CSASVSSLNYGYTF. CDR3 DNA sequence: TGCAGTGCTAGTGTTAGTTCCTTAAACTATGGCTACACCTTC.

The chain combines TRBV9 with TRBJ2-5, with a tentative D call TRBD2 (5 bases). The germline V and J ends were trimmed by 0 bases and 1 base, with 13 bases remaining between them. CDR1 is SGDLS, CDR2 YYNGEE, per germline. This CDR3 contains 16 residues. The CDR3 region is CASSVGDYGAQETQYF. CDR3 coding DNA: TGTGCCAGCAGCGTAGGTGACTACGGAGCCCAAGAGACCCAGTACTTC.

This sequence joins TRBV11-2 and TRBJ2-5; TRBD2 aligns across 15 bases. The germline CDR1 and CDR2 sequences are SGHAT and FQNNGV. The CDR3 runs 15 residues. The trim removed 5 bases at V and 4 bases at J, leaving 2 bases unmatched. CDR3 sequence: CASSRTSGRGETQYF. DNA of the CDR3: TGTGCCAGCAGCCGGACTAGCGGGAGGGGAGAGACCCAGTACTTC. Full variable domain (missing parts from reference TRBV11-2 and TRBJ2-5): EAGVAQSPRYKIIEKRQSVAFWCNPISGHATLYWYQQILGQGPKLLIQFQNNGVVDDSQLPKDRFSAERLKGVDSTLKIQPAKLEDSAVYLCASSRTSGRGETQYFGPGTRLLVL.

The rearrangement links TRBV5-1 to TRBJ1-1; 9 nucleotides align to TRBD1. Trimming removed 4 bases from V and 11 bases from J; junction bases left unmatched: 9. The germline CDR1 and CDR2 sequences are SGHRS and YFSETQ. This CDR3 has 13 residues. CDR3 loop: CASSTGQGLGAFF. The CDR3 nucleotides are TGCGCCAGCAGCACGGGACAGGGATTGGGGGCTTTCTTT.

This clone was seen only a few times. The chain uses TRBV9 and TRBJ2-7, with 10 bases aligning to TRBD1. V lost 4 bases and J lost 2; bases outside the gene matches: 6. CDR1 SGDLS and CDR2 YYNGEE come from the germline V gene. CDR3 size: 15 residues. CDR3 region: CASSPGTGVTYEQYF. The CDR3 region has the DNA TGTGCCAGCAGCCCGGGGACAGGGGTAACCTACGAGCAGTACTTC.

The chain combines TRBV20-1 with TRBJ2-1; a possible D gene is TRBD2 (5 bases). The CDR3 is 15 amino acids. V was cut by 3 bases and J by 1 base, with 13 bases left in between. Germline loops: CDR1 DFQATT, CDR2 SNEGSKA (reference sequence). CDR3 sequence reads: CSASPASQSYNEQFF. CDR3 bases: TGCAGTGCTAGTCCGGCTAGCCAATCCTACAATGAGCAGTTCTTC.

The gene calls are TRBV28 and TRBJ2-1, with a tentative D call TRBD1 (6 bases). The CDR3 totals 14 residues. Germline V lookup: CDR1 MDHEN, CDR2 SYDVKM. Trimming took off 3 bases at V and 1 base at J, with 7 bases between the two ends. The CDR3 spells CASSFTGSYNEQFF. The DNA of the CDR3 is TGTGCCAGCAGTTTTACAGGGTCCTACAATGAGCAGTTCTTC.

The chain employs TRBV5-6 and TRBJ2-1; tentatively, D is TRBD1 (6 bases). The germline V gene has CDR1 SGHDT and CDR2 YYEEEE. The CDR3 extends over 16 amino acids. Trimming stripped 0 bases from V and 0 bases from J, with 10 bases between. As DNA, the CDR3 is TGTGCCAGCAGCTTGGAGGGGGAGCGCTCCTACAATGAGCAGTTCTTC. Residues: CASSLEGERSYNEQFF.

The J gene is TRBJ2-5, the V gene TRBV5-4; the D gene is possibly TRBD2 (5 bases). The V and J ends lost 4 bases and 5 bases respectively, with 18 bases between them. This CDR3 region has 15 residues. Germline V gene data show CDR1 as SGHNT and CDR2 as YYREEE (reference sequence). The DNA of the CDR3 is TGTGCCAGCAGCCTCGTCGGGTTGGGGAGCGAGACCCAGTACTTC. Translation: CASSLVGLGSETQYF. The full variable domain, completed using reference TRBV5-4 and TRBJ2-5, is ETGVTQSPTHLIKTRGQQVTLRCSSQSGHNTVSWYQQALGQGPQFIFQYYREEENGRGNFPPRFSGLQFPNYSSELNVNALELDDSALYLCASSLVGLGSETQYFGPGTRLLVL.